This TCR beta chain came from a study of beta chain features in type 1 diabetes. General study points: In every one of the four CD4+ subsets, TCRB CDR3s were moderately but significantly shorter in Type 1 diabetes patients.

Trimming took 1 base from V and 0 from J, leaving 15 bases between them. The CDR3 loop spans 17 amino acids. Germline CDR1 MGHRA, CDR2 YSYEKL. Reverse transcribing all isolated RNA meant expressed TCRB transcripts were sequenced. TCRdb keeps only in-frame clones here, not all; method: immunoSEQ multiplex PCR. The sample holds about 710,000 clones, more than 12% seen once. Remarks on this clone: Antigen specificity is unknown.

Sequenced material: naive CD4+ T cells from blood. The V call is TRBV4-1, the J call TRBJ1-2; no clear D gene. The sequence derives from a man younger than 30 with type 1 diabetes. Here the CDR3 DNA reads TGCGCCAGCAGCCAAGTGGTCCCTTGGGCGACTAACTATGGCTACACCTTC. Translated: CASSQVVPWATNYGYTF.